The rows below give T cell receptor beta chains drawn from one sample of a study of CD8+CD57+ T cells in acquired aplastic anemia. TCRdb itself ran the reads through MiXCR, one entry per CDR3 protein. The sample includes some 200,000 distinct CDR3 sequences, approximately 35% of them seen just once. The sequenced material came from sorted CD4+, CD8+, or CD8+CD57+ T cells (not recorded which) from PBMCs. The receptors stem from a human donor in good health, serving as a control. Each CDR3 is given with its conserved first and last residue. The D gene is left open where the match is weak. Size values are once, few and many counts, or a class for expanded clones, and some rows have none.

d_gene,j_gene,len,abundance,v_gene,CDR3nt,CDR3aa
-,TRBJ2-1,10,many,TRBV20-1,TGCAGTGCTATAGGAGCCGAGCAGTTCTTC,CSAIGAEQFF
-,TRBJ2-7,15,many,TRBV20-1,TGCAGTGCTAGCCCAGCAGGGAGTCGCGCCTACGAGCAGTACTTC,CSASPAGSRAYEQYF
TRBD1,TRBJ2-1,14,-,TRBV19,TGTGCCAGTAGTATCGGGACAGGGCGGAATGAGCAGTTCTTC,CASSIGTGRNEQFF
-,TRBJ1-2,16,many,TRBV7-8,TGTGCCAGCAGCTTATTAGGTCCCCCCGCCGTCTTTGGCTACACCTTC,CASSLLGPPAVFGYTF
TRBD1,TRBJ2-7,14,many,TRBV20-1,TGCAGTGCTGAGGACAGGGTCTTCACCTACGAGCAGTACTTC,CSAEDRVFTYEQYF
-,TRBJ1-1,15,-,TRBV19,TGTGCCAGTAGTATGAGGGGGAGGGACGGCACTGAAGCTTTCTTT,CASSMRGRDGTEAFF
-,TRBJ2-7,13,-,TRBV18,TGTGCCAGCTCACCAGGACAGAATCACGAGCAGTACTTC,CASSPGQNHEQYF
-,TRBJ2-7,14,-,TRBV5-6,TGTGCCAGCAGCTTGGAATATAGGCCCTACGAGCAGTACTTC,CASSLEYRPYEQYF
-,TRBJ2-5,13,-,TRBV7-2,TGTGCCAGCAGGAGGACGATCCAAGAGACCCAGTACTTC,CASRRTIQETQYF
-,TRBJ2-7,14,many,TRBV11-2,TGTGCCAGCAGCTTAGTGTCTATCACCTACGAGCAGTACTTC,CASSLVSITYEQYF
-,TRBJ1-2,17,few,TRBV2,TGTGCCAGCAGTTATGACAGGTTCCCCGAACGAGACTATGGCTACACCTTC,CASSYDRFPERDYGYTF
-,TRBJ2-3,13,many,TRBV19,TGTGCCAGTAGTAGGCAGAGGAGGGATACGCAGTATTTT,CASSRQRRDTQYF
TRBD2,TRBJ2-2,16,-,TRBV20-1,TGCAGTGCTAGAGGGGCGATCGCGGGAGCTACCGGGGAGCTGTTTTTT,CSARGAIAGATGELFF
-,TRBJ2-5,14,-,TRBV29-1,TGCAGCGTTGAACAGGACAGTAATACGTGGACCCAGTACTTC,CSVEQDSNTWTQYF
-,TRBJ1-2,16,-,TRBV11-2,TGTGCCAGCAACCACAGGGCGGCCCAGGCGAACTATGGCTACACCTTC,CASNHRAAQANYGYTF
-,TRBJ2-5,14,-,TRBV2,TGTGCCAGCAGCTCCATGGGAACGCAAGAGACCCAGTACTTC,CASSSMGTQETQYF
TRBD1,TRBJ1-1,18,once,TRBV5-1,TGCGCCAGCAGCTTCTTGGGACAGGCCGTGATTAGGCGCACTGAAGCTTTCTTT,CASSFLGQAVIRRTEAFF
TRBD2,TRBJ2-1,16,-,TRBV27,TGTGCCAGCAGGGGTTATGGGACTAGCCGTTACAATGAGCAGTTCTTC,CASRGYGTSRYNEQFF
-,TRBJ2-1,14,once,TRBV18,TGTGCCAGCTCACCACTGGTAGGTTACAATGAGCAGTTCTTC,CASSPLVGYNEQFF
TRBD2,TRBJ2-3,16,-,TRBV12-3/TRBV12-4,TGTGCCAGCAGCCACTCTCGACTAGCGGGAACAGATACGCAGTATTTT,CASSHSRLAGTDTQYF
TRBD1,TRBJ1-4,13,-,TRBV7-9,TGTGCCAGCAGCTTCGTACAGGGGAAAAAACTGTTTTTT,CASSFVQGKKLFF
-,TRBJ1-5,13,many,TRBV6-4,TGTGCCAGCAGTGTCACACAGGGTCAGCCCCAGCATTTT,CASSVTQGQPQHF
-,TRBJ2-1,15,-,TRBV5-4,TGTGCCAGCAGCTTGGTAAGGGATTTCTACAATGAGCAGTTCTTC,CASSLVRDFYNEQFF